This T cell receptor beta chain was identified during a study of OX40 agonist ivuxolimab in advanced cancers. Findings of the study overall: In the 0.1-3.0 mg/kg groups, partial responders showed among the lowest expansion.

The CDR3 contains 17 residues. V was pared by 2 bases and J by 1 base, with 7 bases of the junction left unmatched. In germline, CDR1 is SGDLS, CDR2 YYNGEE. This table comes from immunoSEQ multiplex PCR, and its TCRdb copy is limited to in-frame clones, with some not included. The data hold over 70,000 clones, with roughly 90% observed a single time. To note about this clone: The target antigen is unknown.

The input for sequencing was CD4+ or CD8+ T cells sorted from blood, taken in a trial of the OX40 agonist ivuxolimab. The V gene is TRBV9, the J gene TRBJ2-1; 9 nucleotides match TRBD1. The receptor comes from an adult with an advanced solid tumor such as melanoma, head and neck, liver or kidney cancer. CDR3 nucleotides: TGTGCCAGCAGCGTGCGACCCGGGACAGGGTCCTACAATGAGCAGTTCTTC. Protein: CASSVRPGTGSYNEQFF.